This T cell receptor beta chain was obtained from a study of shared clonotypes between healthy human individuals. Assay runs were performed at deep level. Measured with immunoSEQ multiplex PCR; TCRdb has only the in-frame clones, and not every one. Found here are about 530,000 clones, approximately 79% of them singletons; the top ten hold approximately 12%. Germline-derived CDR1 and CDR2 are SGHNT and YYREEE (reference sequence). This CDR3 spans 15 amino acids. The J gene is TRBJ2-5, the V gene TRBV5-4, with 10 bases that match TRBD1. The better agreement between TRBJ2-7 and the DNA end casts doubt on the J call. The clonotype comes from a woman between 40 and 55 years old in good health. Some clones in this sample may be carry-over from other donors' samples. Sequencing was done on a sample of PBMCs. CDR3 nucleotide sequence: TGTGCCAGCAGCCCGGGACAGGGGCAAGGGTACGAGCAGTACTTC. It codes for CASSPGQGQGYEQYF.